What follows are 23 T cell receptor beta chains derived from one specimen sequenced in a study of shared clonotypes between healthy human individuals (dated by TCRdb to the early 2020s). The library was generated by the immunoSEQ multiplex PCR assay. TCRdb's version of the immuneACCESS table is confined to in-frame rearrangements and falls short of the full clone set. An unresolved V gene accounts for under half of the shortfall where checked; the remainder is of unknown origin. The sample profile shows millions of clones; approximately 95% of them were found once. The ten largest make up about 0.39% of the sample. Sequenced: naive CD4+ T cells from PBMCs. The cell subset or site label for this specimen denotes: CD45RA+ positively selected. The receptor set was obtained from a man aged 18 to 29 in good health. Some clones in this sample may be carry-over from other donors' samples.

The chain couples TRBV10-3 to TRBJ1-5, with a possible D match to TRBD1 (6 bases). The V end lost 6 bases, the J end lost 3 bases, and 15 bases lay between the germline ends. This CDR3 region has 15 residues. Germline V gene sequence: CDR1 ENHRY, CDR2 SYGVKD. CDR3 in amino acids: CAIRPEGGNNQPQHF. Written as DNA, the CDR3 is TGTGCCATCAGACCCGAGGGGGGCAACAATCAGCCCCAGCATTTT.

The V call is TRBV6-6, the J call TRBJ1-4; 11 nucleotides match TRBD1. Losses at the gene ends were 2 bases for V and 6 bases for J; bases not matched to a gene: 2. In germline, CDR1 is MNHNY, CDR2 SVGAGI (reference sequence). The CDR3 consists of 15 residues. The DNA of the CDR3 is TGTGCCAGCAGTTACCCGGGACAGGGGGATGAAAAACTGTTTTTT. The encoded protein is CASSYPGQGDEKLFF.

The V gene is TRBV30, the J gene TRBJ2-4; the D gene is possibly TRBD2 (5 bases). The CDR3 contains 14 residues. Germline loops: CDR1 GTSNPN, CDR2 SVGIG (reference sequence). The ends were cut back, 3 bases at V and 7 bases at J, with 16 bases in the middle. CDR3 protein: CAWSASPGYNIQYF. The CDR3 region has the DNA TGTGCCTGGAGCGCATCTCCGGGGTACAACATTCAGTACTTC.

The V call is TRBV7-3, the J call TRBJ2-5; weak D call: TRBD2 (6 bases). Looked up from germline, CDR1 is SGHTA and CDR2 is FQGTGA. The CDR3 has 13 residues. Between the trimmed V and J ends, which lost 5 bases and 2 bases, there was a span of 9 bases. CDR3 coding DNA: TGTGCCAGCAGCCAAGGACTACAAGAGACCCAGTACTTC. Amino acid sequence: CASSQGLQETQYF.

This sequence joins TRBV5-6 and TRBJ2-7; 9 bases align to TRBD2. The CDR3 length is 14 residues. V was pared by 4 bases and J by 7 bases, with 9 bases of the junction left unmatched. Germline V gives CDR1 SGHDT, CDR2 YYEEEE. CDR3 in DNA: TGTGCCAGCAGCCCCGCGGGAGGGAGCGGAGAGCAGTACTTC. Translated: CASSPAGGSGEQYF.

J is TRBJ2-7 and V is TRBV5-1; possibly TRBD1 or TRBD2 for D (5 bases each). The V and J ends lost 0 bases and 7 bases respectively, with 11 bases between them. The CDR3 totals 13 residues. Germline loops: CDR1 SGHRS, CDR2 YFSETQ. This chain's CDR3 is CASSLVLGVEQYF. CDR3 bases: TGCGCCAGCAGCTTGGTTCTGGGGGTAGAGCAGTACTTC.

The J gene is TRBJ1-3, the V gene TRBV28; D unresolved. The CDR3 is made up of 16 amino acids. Germline lookup yields CDR1 MDHEN and CDR2 SYDVKM. The germline V and J ends were trimmed by 5 bases and 0 bases, with 14 bases remaining between them. CDR3 coding DNA: TGTGCCAGCAGTCACAGTAAGGGTCGCTCTGGAAACACCATATATTTT. Amino acid sequence: CASSHSKGRSGNTIYF.

J is TRBJ1-3 and V is TRBV29-1; D gene ambiguous. V was pared by 7 bases and J by 4 bases, with 11 bases between. CDR1 is SQVTM and CDR2 is ANQGSEA in the germline V gene. There are 12 residues in the CDR3. The CDR3 here is CSAEGRGNTIYF. The CDR3 DNA follows: TGCAGCGCTGAGGGTCGGGGAAACACCATATATTTT.

This rearrangement joins TRBV5-4 to TRBJ2-5; 9 positions match TRBD1. Germline lookup yields CDR1 SGHNT and CDR2 YYREEE (reference sequence). V trimming: 5 bases; J trimming: 5 bases; junction bases outside the gene matches: 10. The CDR3 sequence is 15 residues long. CDR3 bases: TGTGCCAGCAGGGTACGGGGACAGGGAGGGGAGACCCAGTACTTC. Residues: CASRVRGQGGETQYF.

This rearrangement joins TRBV6-1 to TRBJ2-3, with 12 bases that match TRBD2. The CDR3 is 15 amino acids. V trimming: 5 bases; J trimming: 4 bases; junction bases outside the gene matches: 4. Germline-derived CDR1 and CDR2 are MNHNS and SASEGT. Written as DNA, the CDR3 is TGTGCCAGCAGTTCGGGACTAGCGGGTGCAGATACGCAGTATTTT. Its protein is CASSSGLAGADTQYF.

This clone was seen only once. This chain links TRBV19 with TRBJ2-1, with D tentatively TRBD1 (6 bases). CDR3 length: 14 amino acids. Germline loops: CDR1 LNHDA, CDR2 SQIVND (reference sequence). Trimming shortened V by 9 bases and J by 3 bases, and 15 bases separated the two germline ends. CDR3 protein: CASEDRPHYNEQFF. The CDR3, as DNA: TGTGCCAGCGAGGACAGACCCCACTACAATGAGCAGTTCTTC. Looking up the rest from reference TRBV19 and TRBJ2-1 gives the full variable domain: DGGITQSPKYLFRKEGQNVTLSCEQNLNHDAMYWYRQDPGQGLRLIYYSQIVNDFQKGDIAEGYSVSREKKESFPLTVTSAQKNPTAFYLCASEDRPHYNEQFFGPGTRLTVL.

The genes are TRBV7-2 and TRBJ1-1; TRBD1 matches at 8 bases. Germline CDR1 SGHTA, CDR2 FQGNSA. CDR3 size: 12 residues. V lost 7 bases and J lost 5; bases outside the gene matches: 3. The CDR3 loop reads CASNRQGTEAFF. The CDR3 bases are TGTGCCAGCAATAGACAGGGGACTGAAGCTTTCTTT.

The genes are TRBV4-3 and TRBJ2-5, with 7 bases aligning to TRBD2. Losses at the gene ends were 4 bases for V and 3 bases for J; bases not matched to a gene: 14. Germline CDR1 is LGHNA and CDR2 is YSLEER. The length of the CDR3 is 17 residues. The CDR3 sequence: CASSPHPVAGTKETQYF. The CDR3, as DNA: TGCGCCAGCAGCCCCCACCCAGTAGCGGGCACCAAAGAGACCCAGTACTTC.

The chain joins TRBV5-1 to TRBJ2-3; 10 bases are shared with TRBD1. Germline V gene sequence: CDR1 SGHRS, CDR2 YFSETQ. J lost 1 base, V lost 4 bases, and 6 bases had no gene match. CDR3 length: 16 amino acids. The CDR3 nucleotides read TGCGCCAGCAGCCCGGCTGGGACAGGGGGCACAGATACGCAGTATTTT. Its protein is CASSPAGTGGTDTQYF. Drawing the rest from reference TRBV5-1 and TRBJ2-3, the complete variable domain is KAGVTQTPRYLIKTRGQQVTLSCSPISGHRSVSWYQQTPGQGLQFLFEYFSETQRNKGNFPGRFSGRQFSNSRSEMNVSTLELGDSALYLCASSPAGTGGTDTQYFGPGTRLTVL.

The V gene is TRBV9, the J gene TRBJ2-3, with D maybe TRBD1 (6 bases). This CDR3 has 16 residues. Germline values: CDR1 SGDLS, CDR2 YYNGEE. V was clipped by 3 bases and J by 2 bases, with 16 bases between them. In DNA form, the CDR3 reads TGTGCCAGCAGCGCGGGACCCACAGGGCTCACAGATACGCAGTATTTT. Protein sequence: CASSAGPTGLTDTQYF.

This chain connects TRBV9 to TRBJ1-2; D unresolved. CDR3 size: 15 residues. Germline V gene data show CDR1 as SGDLS and CDR2 as YYNGEE. Trimming took off 0 bases at V and 0 bases at J, with 9 bases between the two ends. CDR3 residues: CASSVAPGANYGYTF. The DNA of the CDR3 is TGTGCCAGCAGCGTAGCTCCGGGAGCTAACTATGGCTACACCTTC.

The chain recombines TRBV6-9 with TRBJ2-6; D tentatively reads TRBD1 or TRBD2 (5 bases each). With 4 bases removed from V and 4 bases from J, the gap between germline ends came to 20 bases. The CDR3 extends over 18 amino acids. Germline-derived CDR1 and CDR2 are MNHGY and SVAAGI. The CDR3 DNA is TGTGCCAGCAGTTCCTACCGGGACCCTCAGTGGGGGGCCAACGTCCTGACTTTC. Protein product: CASSSYRDPQWGANVLTF.

The chain couples TRBV10-1 to TRBJ2-7; the D is unclear. Germline V gene data show CDR1 as WNHNN and CDR2 as SYGVQD (reference sequence). V was trimmed by 8 bases and J by 6 bases, leaving 5 bases between them. This CDR3 has 9 amino acids. CDR3 loop: CASVREQYF. The DNA of the CDR3 is TGCGCCAGCGTACGCGAGCAGTACTTC.

The chain employs TRBV28 and TRBJ2-7; D remains ambiguous. Between the trimmed V and J ends, which lost 4 bases and 4 bases, there was a span of 11 bases. Germline V gene lookup returns CDR1 MDHEN and CDR2 SYDVKM. The CDR3 covers 13 residues. The CDR3 protein is CASSSPHQYEQYF. The CDR3 DNA is TGTGCCAGCAGTTCCCCCCACCAATACGAGCAGTACTTC.

CDR3 DNA: TGTGCCAGCAGCACGGACAGGGTAAACACCGGGGAGCTGTTTTTT. The encoded protein is CASSTDRVNTGELFF. The chain carries TRBV7-2 and TRBJ2-2, with 8 bases that match TRBD1. The CDR3 runs 15 residues. Per germline, CDR1 SGHTA and CDR2 FQGNSA. V shed 5 bases and J 2 bases; nucleotides not matched to a gene: 4.

The chain links TRBV5-4 to TRBJ1-1; D uncertain. V shed 4 bases and J shed 1 base, with 17 bases lying between them. The CDR3 consists of 16 residues. Germline assignment: CDR1 SGHNT and CDR2 YYREEE (reference sequence). CDR3 nucleotide sequence: TGTGCCAGCAGCAGCCTCCAATCCCCCTGGAACACTGAAGCTTTCTTT. Translation gives CASSSLQSPWNTEAFF.

CDR3 sequence (DNA): TGTGCCAGCAGCGTTGCTCCCTGGACGGAGACCGGGGAGCTGTTTTTT. Translated, it gives CASSVAPWTETGELFF. The chain has TRBV9 and TRBJ2-2; D is ambiguous. There are 16 residues in the CDR3. V was trimmed by 2 bases and J by 5 bases, leaving 16 bases between them. CDR1 and CDR2 (germline): SGDLS, YYNGEE.

This clone came up once. V is TRBV5-4 and J is TRBJ1-2; 8 bases agree with TRBD1. The ends lost 5 bases at V and 7 bases at J; junction bases unmatched: 13. The CDR3 consists of 15 residues. Germline V CDR1 and CDR2: SGHNT, YYREEE (reference sequence). The CDR3 DNA reads as TGTGCCAGCAGTTCCAAGGACAGGGCGGTCGGTGGCTACACCTTC. This gives the protein CASSSKDRAVGGYTF.